These 13 T cell receptor beta chains share one sample of origin, sequenced in a study of OX40 agonist ivuxolimab in advanced cancers. Some clones are missing from TCRdb's copy, which holds only in-frame ones; the method was immunoSEQ multiplex PCR. Of tens of thousands of clones in the sample, about nine tenths were seen once. This specimen was CD4+ or CD8+ T cells sorted from blood, taken in a trial of the OX40 agonist ivuxolimab. The source of these receptors is an adult with an advanced solid tumor such as melanoma, head and neck, liver or kidney cancer.

The chain is built from TRBV5-1 and TRBJ2-5; no definite D call. V lost 1 base to trimming and J lost 5 bases, with 12 bases between them. The CDR3 runs to 14 residues. The germline CDR1 and CDR2 sequences are SGHRS and YFSETQ. CDR3 DNA sequence: TGCGCCAGCAGCTTGACGGGCGGACCGGAGACCCAGTACTTC. Its translation: CASSLTGGPETQYF.

This sequence joins TRBV6-5 and TRBJ2-1, with 12 bases fitting TRBD1. The CDR3 extends over 14 amino acids. V shed 5 bases, J shed 10 bases, and the junction held 6 bases outside the gene matches. CDR1 MNHEY and CDR2 SVGAGI come from the germline V gene. The chain's CDR3 is CASSGDRGPGEQFF. CDR3 DNA sequence: TGTGCCAGCAGTGGGGACAGGGGGCCAGGGGAGCAGTTCTTC.

The rearrangement uses TRBV18 and TRBJ2-1, with 8 bases that match TRBD2. V dropped 0 bases and J dropped 9; count of bases not matched to a gene: 7. Germline V lookup: CDR1 KGHSH, CDR2 LQKENI. The length of the CDR3 is 15 residues. The CDR3 region is CASSPPGLAGGEQFF. The DNA for the CDR3 is TGTGCCAGCTCACCACCGGGGCTCGCGGGGGGTGAGCAGTTCTTC.

The genes are TRBV5-1 and TRBJ2-7; 8 nucleotides agree with TRBD1. Per germline, CDR1 SGHRS and CDR2 YFSETQ. J was trimmed by 4 bases and V by 4 bases; bases with no gene match: 7. The CDR3 spans 14 residues. CDR3 sequence: CASSTGDRNYEQYF. CDR3 bases: TGCGCCAGCAGCACGGGGGACAGGAATTACGAGCAGTACTTC.

The rearrangement links TRBV7-2 to TRBJ2-2; perhaps D is TRBD1 or TRBD2 (6 bases each). The V end was cut by 6 bases, the J end by 6 bases, with 17 bases between. This CDR3 is built from 15 residues. Germline V gene sequence: CDR1 SGHTA, CDR2 FQGNSA. CDR3 protein: CASRRDRGLAGELFF. The CDR3 DNA reads TGTGCCAGCAGACGTGATCGGGGGCTGGCCGGGGAGCTGTTTTTT.

V and J are TRBV19 and TRBJ2-5; the D gene is possibly TRBD1 (5 bases). Matching the DNA end better, TRBJ2-7 makes the J call doubtful. The CDR3 loop spans 12 amino acids. In germline, CDR1 is LNHDA, CDR2 SQIVND (reference sequence). In DNA, the CDR3 is TGTGCCAGTGGGCCCCAGGGCTACGAGCAGTACTTC. Encoded protein: CASGPQGYEQYF.

This clone has only a few counts. The V and J genes are TRBV7-6 and TRBJ2-5, with a tentative D call TRBD1 (6 bases). Trimming took 3 bases from V and 2 from J, leaving 10 bases between them. This CDR3 comprises 14 residues. The V gene's germline CDR1 is SGHVS and CDR2 FNYEAQ. The CDR3 nucleotides are TGTGCCAGCAGCTTGGACAGTCAGCAAGAGACCCAGTACTTC. Translated: CASSLDSQQETQYF.

Remarks on this clone: The junction departs from germline at one end; a sequencing error may be responsible. The V and J genes are TRBV11-3 and TRBJ2-7; 8 bases are a match to TRBD1. The CDR3 extends over 14 amino acids. CDR1 is SGHNT and CDR2 is YENEEA in the germline V gene. The CDR3 loop reads CASSLNRGSSEQYF. CDR3 DNA: TGTGCCAGCAGCTTAAACAGGGGGTCCTCCGAGCAGTACTTC.

The V gene is TRBV5-1, the J gene TRBJ2-3; 8 bases match TRBD2. The V gene end was trimmed by 1 base and the J gene end by 3 bases; junction bases not matched to a gene: 7. CDR1 and CDR2 (germline): SGHRS, YFSETQ. This CDR3 comprises 16 residues. In nucleotides, the CDR3 is TGCGCCAGCAGCTTGTCCACGGGGGGGCCAACAGATACGCAGTATTTT. Amino acid sequence: CASSLSTGGPTDTQYF.

This clone was seen more than once but under ten times. The chain is built from TRBV30 and TRBJ2-2; the D gene is possibly TRBD1 (6 bases). The CDR3 has 16 amino acids. Germline loops: CDR1 GTSNPN, CDR2 SVGIG (reference sequence). The V and J ends lost 2 bases and 5 bases respectively, with 18 bases between them. CDR3 region: CAWSRYELGTTGELFF. CDR3 bases: TGTGCCTGGAGTCGTTACGAACTTGGGACAACCGGGGAGCTGTTTTTT.

This clone has more than one count but fewer than ten. This rearrangement joins TRBV19 to TRBJ2-6; TRBD2 aligns across 10 bases. CDR1 is LNHDA and CDR2 is SQIVND in the germline V gene (reference sequence). V shed 3 bases, J shed 3 bases, and the junction held 2 bases outside the gene matches. CDR3 length equals 16 residues. CDR3 in DNA: TGTGCCAGTAGTATCCTAGCGGGAGATGGGGCCAACGTCCTGACTTTC. Encoded protein: CASSILAGDGANVLTF.

Only one count was recorded for this clone. The chain links TRBV7-9 to TRBJ1-2; D unclear. The CDR3 is 14 residues long. Germline V gives CDR1 SEHNR, CDR2 FQNEAQ (reference sequence). The V end lost 1 base, the J end lost 7 bases, and 13 bases lay between the germline ends. CDR3 loop: CASSLDLGLGGYTF. In nucleotides, the CDR3 is TGTGCCAGCAGCTTAGATTTGGGGTTAGGTGGCTACACCTTC.

The gene calls are TRBV2 and TRBJ2-5, with D perhaps matching TRBD1 or TRBD2 (5 bases each). V was pared by 5 bases and J by 4 bases, with 11 bases between. This CDR3 contains 13 residues. Per the germline V gene, CDR1 is SNHLY and CDR2 is FYNNEI. CDR3 DNA sequence: TGTGCCAGCAGTCCAGGGCGGGCAGAGACCCAGTACTTC. Its protein is CASSPGRAETQYF.